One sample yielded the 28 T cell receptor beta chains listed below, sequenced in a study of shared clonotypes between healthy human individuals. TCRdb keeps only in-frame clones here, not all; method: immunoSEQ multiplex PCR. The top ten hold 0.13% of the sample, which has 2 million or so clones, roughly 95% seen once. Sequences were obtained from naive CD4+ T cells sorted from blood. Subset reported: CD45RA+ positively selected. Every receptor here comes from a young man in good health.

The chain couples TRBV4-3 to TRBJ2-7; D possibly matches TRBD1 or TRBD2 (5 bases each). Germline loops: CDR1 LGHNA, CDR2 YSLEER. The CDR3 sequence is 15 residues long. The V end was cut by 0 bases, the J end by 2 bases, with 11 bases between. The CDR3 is CASSQEKGTAYEQYF. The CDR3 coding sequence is TGCGCCAGCAGCCAAGAGAAAGGGACCGCCTACGAGCAGTACTTC.

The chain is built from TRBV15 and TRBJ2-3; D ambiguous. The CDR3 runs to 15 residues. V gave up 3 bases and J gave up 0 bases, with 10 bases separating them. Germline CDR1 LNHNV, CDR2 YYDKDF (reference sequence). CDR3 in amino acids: CATSSTYPSTDTQYF. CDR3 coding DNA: TGTGCCACCAGCAGTACGTACCCTAGCACAGATACGCAGTATTTT.

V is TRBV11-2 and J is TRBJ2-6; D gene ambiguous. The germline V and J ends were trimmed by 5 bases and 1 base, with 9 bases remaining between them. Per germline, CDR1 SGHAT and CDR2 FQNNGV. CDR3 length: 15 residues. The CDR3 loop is CASSPFTSGANVLTF. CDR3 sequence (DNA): TGTGCCAGCAGCCCCTTTACTTCTGGGGCCAACGTCCTGACTTTC.

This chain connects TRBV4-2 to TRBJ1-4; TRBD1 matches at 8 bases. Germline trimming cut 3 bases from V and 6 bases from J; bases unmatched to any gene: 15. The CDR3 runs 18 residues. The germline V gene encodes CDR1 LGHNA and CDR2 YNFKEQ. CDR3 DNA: TGTGCCAGCAGCCAGGACTTAAGGACCGGGACAGGAGATGAAAAACTGTTTTTT. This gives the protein CASSQDLRTGTGDEKLFF.

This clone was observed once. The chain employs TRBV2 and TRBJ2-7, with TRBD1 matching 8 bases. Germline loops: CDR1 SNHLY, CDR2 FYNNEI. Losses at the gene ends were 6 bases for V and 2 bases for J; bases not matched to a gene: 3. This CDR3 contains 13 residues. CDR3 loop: CASRTGVTYEQYF. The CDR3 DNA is TGTGCCAGCAGGACAGGGGTAACCTACGAGCAGTACTTC.

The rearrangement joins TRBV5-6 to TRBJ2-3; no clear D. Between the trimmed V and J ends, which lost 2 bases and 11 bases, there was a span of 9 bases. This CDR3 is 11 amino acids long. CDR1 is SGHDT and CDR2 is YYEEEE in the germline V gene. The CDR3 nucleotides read TGTGCCAGCAGCTTAAATACAGAGCAGTATTTT. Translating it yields CASSLNTEQYF.

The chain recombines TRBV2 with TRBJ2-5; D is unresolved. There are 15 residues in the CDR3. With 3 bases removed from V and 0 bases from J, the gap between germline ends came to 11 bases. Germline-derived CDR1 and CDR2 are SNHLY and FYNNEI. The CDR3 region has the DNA TGTGCCAGCAGTGATCCCCGCGCGGACCAAGAGACCCAGTACTTC. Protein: CASSDPRADQETQYF.

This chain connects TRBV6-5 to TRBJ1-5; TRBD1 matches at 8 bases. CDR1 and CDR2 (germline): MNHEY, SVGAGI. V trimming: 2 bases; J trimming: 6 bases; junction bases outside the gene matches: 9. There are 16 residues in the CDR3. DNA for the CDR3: TGTGCCAGCAGTTACGACCTGCAGGGGGCCGTTCAGCCCCAGCATTTT. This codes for CASSYDLQGAVQPQHF.

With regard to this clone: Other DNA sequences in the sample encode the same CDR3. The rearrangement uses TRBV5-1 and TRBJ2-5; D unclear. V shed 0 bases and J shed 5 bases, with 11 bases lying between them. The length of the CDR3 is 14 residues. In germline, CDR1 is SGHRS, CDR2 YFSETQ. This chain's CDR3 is CASSLGGLGETQYF. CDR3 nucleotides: TGCGCCAGCAGCTTGGGAGGCCTCGGGGAGACCCAGTACTTC.

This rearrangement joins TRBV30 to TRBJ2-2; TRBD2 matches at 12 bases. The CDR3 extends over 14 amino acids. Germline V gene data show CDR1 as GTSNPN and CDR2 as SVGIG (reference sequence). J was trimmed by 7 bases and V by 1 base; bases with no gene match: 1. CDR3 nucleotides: TGTGCCTGGAGTGAACTAGCGGGAGGCGGGGAGCTGTTTTTT. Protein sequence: CAWSELAGGGELFF. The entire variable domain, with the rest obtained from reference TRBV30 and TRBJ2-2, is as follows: SQTIHQWPATLVQPVGSPLSLECTVEGTSNPNLYWYRQAAGRGLQLLFYSVGIGQISSEVPQNLSASRPQDRQFILSSKKLLLSDSGFYLCAWSELAGGGELFFGEGSRLTVL.

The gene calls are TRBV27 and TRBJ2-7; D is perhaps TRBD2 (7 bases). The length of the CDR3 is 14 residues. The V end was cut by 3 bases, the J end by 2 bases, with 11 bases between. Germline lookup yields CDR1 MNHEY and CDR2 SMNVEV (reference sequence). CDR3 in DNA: TGTGCCAGCAGTTTCGCGGGGGCGGCCTACGAGCAGTACTTC. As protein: CASSFAGAAYEQYF.

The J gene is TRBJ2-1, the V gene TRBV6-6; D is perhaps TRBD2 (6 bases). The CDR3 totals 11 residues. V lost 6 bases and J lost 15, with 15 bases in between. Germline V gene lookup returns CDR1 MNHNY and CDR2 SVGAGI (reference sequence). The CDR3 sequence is CASRAAGSRFF. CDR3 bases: TGTGCCAGCAGGGCGGCGGGGTCCCGGTTCTTC.

CDR3 nucleotide sequence: TGTGCCAGCAGTGGGGGGGGACCATCCTACGAGCAGTACTTC. As protein: CASSGGGPSYEQYF. The chain carries TRBV2 and TRBJ2-7; TRBD2 matches 7 bases. V shed 4 bases and J 1 base; nucleotides not matched to a gene: 4. Looked up from germline, CDR1 is SNHLY and CDR2 is FYNNEI. The CDR3 runs to 14 residues.

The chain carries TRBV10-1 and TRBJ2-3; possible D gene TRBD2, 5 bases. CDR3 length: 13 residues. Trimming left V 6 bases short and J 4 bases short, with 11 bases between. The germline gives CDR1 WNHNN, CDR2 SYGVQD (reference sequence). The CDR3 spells CASSRRPSDTQYF. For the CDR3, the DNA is TGCGCCAGCAGCCGGAGGCCCTCAGATACGCAGTATTTT.

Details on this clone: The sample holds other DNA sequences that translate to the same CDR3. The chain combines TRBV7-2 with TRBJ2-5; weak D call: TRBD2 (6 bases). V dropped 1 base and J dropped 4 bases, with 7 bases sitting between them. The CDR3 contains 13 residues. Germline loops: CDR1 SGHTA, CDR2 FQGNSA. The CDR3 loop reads CASSLGAGETQYF. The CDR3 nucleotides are TGTGCCAGCAGCTTAGGAGCGGGAGAGACCCAGTACTTC.

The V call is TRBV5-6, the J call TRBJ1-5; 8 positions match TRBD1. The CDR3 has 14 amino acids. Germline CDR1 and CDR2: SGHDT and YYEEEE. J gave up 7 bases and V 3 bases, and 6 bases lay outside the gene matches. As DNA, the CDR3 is TGTGCCAGCAGCTCCAGGGGGCTGGACCAGCCCCAGCATTTT. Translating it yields CASSSRGLDQPQHF.

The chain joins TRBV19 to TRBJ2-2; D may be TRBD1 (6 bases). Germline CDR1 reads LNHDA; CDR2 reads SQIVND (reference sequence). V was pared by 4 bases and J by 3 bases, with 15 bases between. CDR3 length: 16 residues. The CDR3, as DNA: TGTGCCAGTAGTAGGCCGGGACAACCATACACCGGGGAGCTGTTTTTT. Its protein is CASSRPGQPYTGELFF.

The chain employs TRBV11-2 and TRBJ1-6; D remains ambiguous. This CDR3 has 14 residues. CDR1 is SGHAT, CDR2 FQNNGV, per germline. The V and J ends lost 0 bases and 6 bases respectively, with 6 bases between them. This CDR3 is CASSLEGSNSPLHF. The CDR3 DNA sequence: TGTGCCAGCAGCTTAGAAGGCAGTAATTCACCCCTCCACTTT.

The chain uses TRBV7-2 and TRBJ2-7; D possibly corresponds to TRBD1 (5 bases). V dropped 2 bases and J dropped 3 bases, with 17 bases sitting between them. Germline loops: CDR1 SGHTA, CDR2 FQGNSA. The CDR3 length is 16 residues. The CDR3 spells CASSLLIWGPSYEQYF. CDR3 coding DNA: TGTGCCAGCAGCTTACTTATCTGGGGCCCTAGCTACGAGCAGTACTTC.

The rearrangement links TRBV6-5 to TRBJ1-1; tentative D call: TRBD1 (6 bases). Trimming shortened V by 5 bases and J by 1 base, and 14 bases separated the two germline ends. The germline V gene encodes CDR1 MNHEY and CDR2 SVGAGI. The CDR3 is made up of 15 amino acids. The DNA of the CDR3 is TGTGCCAGCAGTCAGGGGAGGGGGGGGAACACTGAAGCTTTCTTT. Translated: CASSQGRGGNTEAFF.

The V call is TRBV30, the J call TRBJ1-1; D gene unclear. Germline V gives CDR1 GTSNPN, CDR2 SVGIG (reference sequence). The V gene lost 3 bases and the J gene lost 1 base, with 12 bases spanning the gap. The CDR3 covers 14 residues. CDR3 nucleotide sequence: TGTGCCTGGAGCCCCGGGGTGGGGAACACTGAAGCTTTCTTT. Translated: CAWSPGVGNTEAFF.

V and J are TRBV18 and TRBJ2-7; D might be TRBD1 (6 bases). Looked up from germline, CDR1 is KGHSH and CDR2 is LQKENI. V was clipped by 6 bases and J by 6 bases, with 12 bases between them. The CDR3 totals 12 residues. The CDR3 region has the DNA TGTGCCAGCTCGTCGGACAGTCCCGAGCAGTACTTC. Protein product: CASSSDSPEQYF.

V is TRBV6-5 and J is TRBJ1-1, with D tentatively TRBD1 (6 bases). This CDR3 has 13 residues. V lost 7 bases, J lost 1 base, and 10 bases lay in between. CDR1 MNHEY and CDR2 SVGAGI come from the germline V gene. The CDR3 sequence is CASIRTENTEAFF. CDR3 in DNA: TGTGCCAGCATTAGGACAGAGAACACTGAAGCTTTCTTT.

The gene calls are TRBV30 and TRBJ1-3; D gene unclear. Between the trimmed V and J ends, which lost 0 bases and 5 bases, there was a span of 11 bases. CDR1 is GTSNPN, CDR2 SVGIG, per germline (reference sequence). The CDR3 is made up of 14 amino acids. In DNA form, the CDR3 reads TGTGCCTGGAGTGTATTTGCAGGACGAAACACCATATATTTT. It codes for CAWSVFAGRNTIYF.

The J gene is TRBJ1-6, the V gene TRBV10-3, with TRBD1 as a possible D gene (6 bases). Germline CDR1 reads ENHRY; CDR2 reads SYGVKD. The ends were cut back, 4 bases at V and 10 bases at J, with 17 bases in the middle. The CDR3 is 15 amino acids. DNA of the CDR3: TGTGCCATCAGTGCTCTGGAAAGGGGGAGATCACCCCTCCACTTT. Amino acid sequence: CAISALERGRSPLHF.

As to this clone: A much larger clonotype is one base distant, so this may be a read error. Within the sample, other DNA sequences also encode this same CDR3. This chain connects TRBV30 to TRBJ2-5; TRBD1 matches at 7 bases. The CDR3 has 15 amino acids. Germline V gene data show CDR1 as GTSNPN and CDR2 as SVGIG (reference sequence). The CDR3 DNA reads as TGCGCCTGGAGTAGAGGGGGCCTGTCCCAAGAGACCCAGTACTTC. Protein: CAWSRGGLSQETQYF.

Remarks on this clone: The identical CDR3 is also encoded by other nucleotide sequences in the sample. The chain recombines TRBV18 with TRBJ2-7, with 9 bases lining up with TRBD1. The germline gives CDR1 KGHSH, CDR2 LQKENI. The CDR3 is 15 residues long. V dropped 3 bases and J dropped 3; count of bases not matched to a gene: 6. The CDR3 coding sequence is TGTGCCAGCTCACCCCTGGGACAGGGTAGCTACGAGCAGTACTTC. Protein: CASSPLGQGSYEQYF.

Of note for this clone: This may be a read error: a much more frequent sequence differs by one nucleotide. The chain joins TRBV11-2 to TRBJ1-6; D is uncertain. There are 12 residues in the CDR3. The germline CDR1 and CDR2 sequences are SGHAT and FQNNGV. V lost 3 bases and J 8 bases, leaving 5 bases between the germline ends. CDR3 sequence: CASSFGDSPLHF. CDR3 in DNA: TGTGCCAGCAGCTTTGGGGATTCACCCCTCCACTTT. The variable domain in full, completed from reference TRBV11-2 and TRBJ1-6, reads EAGVAQSPRYKIIEKRQSVAFWCNPISGHATLYWYQQILGQGPKLLIQFQNNGVVDDSQLPKDRFSAERLKGVDSTLKIQPAKLEDSAVYLCASSFGDSPLHFGNGTRLTVT.